Listed below are T cell receptor beta chains from one sample, sequenced in a study of cytomegalovirus exposure and HLA in healthy donors. The table came from immunoSEQ multiplex PCR; TCRdb's copy has only in-frame clones and leaves some out. The data contain some 140,000 clones, approximately 80% of them seen just once; the ten biggest clones take up about 13%. The sample comprised PBMCs. The source is a man aged 25-45 years in good health and CMV-seropositive. The CDR3 runs from the conserved cysteine through the conserved F or W.

V gene	J gene	CDR3 protein
TRBV5-6	TRBJ1-2	CASSLFRTGSLRDGYTF
TRBV28	TRBJ2-4	CASSNVLADENIQYF
TRBV9	TRBJ1-6	CASSGAAENSPLHF
TRBV7-3	TRBJ2-3	CASSVSGTADVDTQYF
TRBV19	TRBJ2-1	CASSHLPSGYNEQFF
TRBV2	TRBJ2-7	CASSEGLEDGSYEQYF
TRBV10-3	TRBJ2-2	CAISESFGLGPGELFF
TRBV5-8	TRBJ1-2	CASNSGTNNGYTF
TRBV5-1	TRBJ1-1	CASSWGQANTEAFF
TRBV9	TRBJ2-7	CASSVDRGGEQYF
TRBV19	TRBJ2-7	CASSITGGPYEQYF
TRBV6-5	TRBJ2-5	CASSGTGTETQYF
TRBV5-6	TRBJ2-7	CASSPGTGAREQYF
TRBV9	TRBJ2-5	CASSVSRAQETQYF
TRBV5-6	TRBJ2-1	CASSYFMGLAGFRNEQFF
TRBV18	TRBJ2-3	CASSPAGATDTQYF
TRBV6-1	TRBJ1-1	CASSFDGQGRTEAFF
TRBV4-2	TRBJ1-2	CASSQQLTGTDTNYGYTF
TRBV25-1	TRBJ2-5	CASSPWTGQETQYF
TRBV29-1	TRBJ2-5	CSVALAGGQETQYF
TRBV5-8	TRBJ2-7	CASSLLRRQNSYEQYF
TRBV28	TRBJ2-6	CASKSGTVDSGANVLTF
TRBV14	TRBJ2-2	CASSQGTGGLGELFF
TRBV28	TRBJ2-7	CASSPPDYEQYF
TRBV5-6	TRBJ2-1	CASSFYPGKAYNEQFF
TRBV2	TRBJ1-2	CASSEAGQLYGYTF
TRBV7-2	TRBJ1-3	CASSLVAPDPGNTIYF
TRBV4-1	TRBJ2-7	CASSQGTGGHTLPELYF
TRBV6-1	TRBJ2-1	CASGGEEPQFF
TRBV11-2	TRBJ2-7	CASSLEISAVYEQYF
TRBV4-1	TRBJ2-7	CASSQGGARTSVYEQYF
TRBV7-6	TRBJ2-2	CASSGLGEVYTGELFF
TRBV30	TRBJ2-1	CAWSGVGQRSYNEQFF
TRBV7-9	TRBJ2-1	CASSPFPYYNEQFF
TRBV5-6	TRBJ2-7	CASSLAGTLSYEQYF
TRBV11-2	TRBJ2-7	CASSLHQGLAGGPRDEQYF